The 9 T cell receptor beta chains below all came from one sample that was sequenced in a study of a mutant IDH1 vaccine in newly diagnosed glioma. Profiling relied on immunoSEQ multiplex PCR, and the TCRdb table lists in-frame clones only, not all of them. The sample lists tens of thousands of clones, about 89% occurring once. Described time point: baseline, week 1 (first vaccination visit). The sample's treatment: pre-vaccination baseline after standard-of-care therapy. Material: PBMCs, obtained from a glioma patient treated with radiotherapy, temozolomide or both. The receptors derive from a man aged 25-40 years with glioma.

The J gene is TRBJ2-4, the V gene TRBV28; a possible D gene is TRBD2 (5 bases). CDR1 and CDR2 from the germline V gene are MDHEN and SYDVKM. Trimming pared 7 bases from V and 7 bases from J, leaving 20 bases between. The CDR3 runs to 15 residues. DNA of the CDR3: TGTGCCAGCACCGTCCCGGGATCTAGCAGCAACATTCAGTACTTC. Translation: CASTVPGSSSNIQYF.

The chain combines TRBV5-1 with TRBJ1-1; 10 nucleotides line up with TRBD1. V shed 4 bases, J shed 4 bases, and the junction held 4 bases outside the gene matches. Germline values: CDR1 SGHRS, CDR2 YFSETQ. The CDR3 runs to 14 residues. CDR3: CASSLDRGITEAFF. The CDR3 DNA follows: TGCGCCAGCAGCCTGGACAGGGGGATCACTGAAGCTTTCTTT. Looking up the rest from reference TRBV5-1 and TRBJ1-1 gives the full variable domain: KAGVTQTPRYLIKTRGQQVTLSCSPISGHRSVSWYQQTPGQGLQFLFEYFSETQRNKGNFPGRFSGRQFSNSRSEMNVSTLELGDSALYLCASSLDRGITEAFFGQGTRLTVV.

This chain joins TRBV12-5 and TRBJ1-1, with no clear D. This CDR3 comprises 9 residues. Germline V gene lookup returns CDR1 LGHNT and CDR2 FRNRAP. V was clipped by 11 bases and J by 7 bases, with 8 bases between them. The CDR3 protein is CAACFEAFF. DNA of the CDR3: TGTGCTGCTTGCTTTGAAGCTTTCTTT.

The gene calls are TRBV4-1 and TRBJ1-1; D remains unclear. The CDR3 has 14 amino acids. V shed 0 bases and J shed 5 bases, with 10 bases lying between them. Germline values: CDR1 MGHRA, CDR2 YSYEKL. This CDR3 is CASSQEILETEAFF. CDR3 nucleotides: TGCGCCAGCAGCCAAGAAATCTTAGAGACTGAAGCTTTCTTT.

Regarding this clone: One end of the junction fails to match germline, which may point to a read error. The genes are TRBV6-1 and TRBJ2-7; weak D call: TRBD2 (6 bases). The germline CDR1 and CDR2 sequences are MNHNS and SASEGT. The CDR3 runs to 15 residues. CDR3 DNA sequence: TGTGCCAGCAGCGAAGGGGAGGCAGGGACCTACGAGCAGTACTTC. Its translation: CASSEGEAGTYEQYF.

V is TRBV6-4 and J is TRBJ2-1; D perhaps matches TRBD2 (7 bases). Looked up from germline, CDR1 is MRHNA and CDR2 is SNTAGT. V lost 9 bases and J 5 bases, leaving 11 bases between the germline ends. CDR3 size: 12 residues. CDR3 amino acids: CAREGGDNEQFF. The CDR3 nucleotides are TGTGCCAGAGAGGGGGGGGACAATGAGCAGTTCTTC.

This chain links TRBV5-1 with TRBJ1-1; a possible D gene is TRBD1 (5 bases). Trimming took off 1 base at V and 8 bases at J, with 9 bases between the two ends. The CDR3 has 12 residues. CDR1 and CDR2 (germline): SGHRS, YFSETQ. The CDR3 here is CASSLFQGEAFF. In nucleotides, the CDR3 is TGCGCCAGCAGCTTGTTTCAGGGAGAAGCTTTCTTT.

The rearrangement links TRBV6-5 to TRBJ1-2; 7 nucleotides match TRBD1. Per the germline V gene, CDR1 is MNHEY and CDR2 is SVGAGI. The CDR3 contains 12 residues. The ends lost 7 bases at V and 2 bases at J; junction bases unmatched: 1. CDR3 DNA: TGTGCCAGCACCAGGGGGAACTATGGCTACACCTTC. This codes for CASTRGNYGYTF.

The chain carries TRBV6-5 and TRBJ1-1; a weak D match, TRBD1 (5 bases). Germline CDR1 is MNHEY and CDR2 is SVGAGI. This CDR3 has 15 residues. V dropped 6 bases and J dropped 0 bases, with 14 bases sitting between them. The CDR3 DNA follows: TGTGCCAGCAGCCCCTGGCGAGGGGTGAACACTGAAGCTTTCTTT. Amino acids: CASSPWRGVNTEAFF.